The 6 T cell receptor beta chains listed next were all sequenced from one sample in a study of regulatory T cells in long-lasting Graves disease. Stated time point: newly diagnosed GD, antithyroid drugs for less than 3 months. Extracted RNA from PBMCs served as the source of the TCR library. The TCR beta library used iRepertoire HTBI primers with Arm-PCR amplification of CDR3. TCRdb processed the multiplex PCR reads anew with MiXCR; each CDR3 protein has one entry. This sample yields roughly 610,000 distinct CDR3 sequences, of which 15% to 20% are seen a single time; under 20% belongs to the top ten. The same data also contributed to another study, on T cells in Graves' hyperthyroidism and ophthalmopathy.

This specimen consisted of peripheral blood mononuclear cells (PBMCs), obtained at new diagnosis, from a patient treated with antithyroid drugs. The receptor set was obtained from a young woman with Graves disease.

Many counts were recorded for this clonotype. This chain connects TRBV7-8 to TRBJ1-1; no reliable D call. Deletions cut 0 bases from V and 1 base from J, with 9 bases between. Germline V gene data show CDR1 as SGHVS and CDR2 as FQNEAQ. The CDR3 spans 15 residues. DNA for the CDR3: TGTGCCAGCAGCTTAGCGGCAGGAACGAACACTGAAGCTTTCTTT. Protein product: CASSLAAGTNTEAFF.

This clonotype was recorded many times. The rearrangement joins TRBV6-5 to TRBJ2-5; a weak D match, TRBD2 (5 bases). Germline values: CDR1 MNHEY, CDR2 SVGAGI. Between the trimmed V and J ends, which lost 2 bases and 1 base, there was a span of 11 bases. CDR3 length: 15 amino acids. The CDR3 DNA follows: TGTGCCAGCAGTTACCTAGGAGCGGTCCAAGAGACCCAGTACTTC. Amino acid sequence: CASSYLGAVQETQYF.

The chain employs TRBV5-1 and TRBJ1-4; possible D gene TRBD1, 6 bases. The germline gives CDR1 SGHRS, CDR2 YFSETQ. The ends were cut back, 3 bases at V and 10 bases at J, with 19 bases in the middle. The CDR3 runs to 15 residues. The chain's CDR3 is CASSSAGEGFGKLFF. CDR3 bases: TGCGCCAGCAGCTCCGCAGGGGAAGGGTTTGGAAAACTGTTTTTT.

As for this clonotype: A much larger clonotype is one base distant, so this may be a read error. The chain couples TRBV6-2 or TRBV6-3 to TRBJ2-1; tentative D call: TRBD1 (5 bases). Germline assignment: CDR1 MNHEY and CDR2 SVGEGT. This CDR3 region has 12 residues. The V end lost 10 bases, the J end lost 10 bases, and 17 bases lay between the germline ends. CDR3 sequence: CATKDRYYEQFF. DNA of the CDR3: TGTGCCACAAAAGACAGATACTACGAGCAGTTCTTC.

This clonotype was seen at least ten times. The rearrangement uses TRBV19 and TRBJ1-1; D remains ambiguous. The V end was cut by 0 bases, the J end by 1 base, with 9 bases between. Germline CDR1 and CDR2: LNHDA and SQIVND (reference sequence). The CDR3 has 15 amino acids. This CDR3 reads CASSIDPGTNTEAFF. The CDR3 DNA is TGTGCCAGTAGTATAGATCCGGGAACGAACACTGAAGCTTTCTTT. Combining the CDR3 with reference TRBV19 and TRBJ1-1 gives the whole variable domain DGGITQSPKYLFRKEGQNVTLSCEQNLNHDAMYWYRQDPGQGLRLIYYSQIVNDFQKGDIAEGYSVSREKKESFPLTVTSAQKNPTAFYLCASSIDPGTNTEAFFGQGTRLTVV.

This clonotype was observed many times. An end of the junction differs from the germline gene, which may be a read error. The chain couples TRBV20-1 to TRBJ1-1; TRBD1 agrees at 7 bases. This CDR3 is 12 amino acids long. CDR1 is DFQATT, CDR2 SNEGSKA, per germline (reference sequence). The CDR3 coding sequence is TGCAGTGCTTCGCTCCGGACAGGTCCCCCACCTTTT. Translated, it gives CSASLRTGPPPF.